These 5 T cell receptor beta chains were sequenced from one sample in a study of human T cells and chemical hapten exposure. RNA extraction used unfractionated whole blood as the source of total RNA. TCRdb re-called the 5' RACE reads with MiXCR, one entry per CDR3 protein. The profile shows tens of thousands of distinct CDR3 sequences, roughly 8% of them singletons. The receptors originated from a male donor in good health.

This clonotype was counted at least ten times. The chain joins TRBV20-1 to TRBJ1-1; the match to TRBD1 covers 8 bases. Trimming took 3 bases from V and 0 from J; bases not matched to a gene: 3. Germline V gives CDR1 DFQATT, CDR2 SNEGSKA (reference sequence). The CDR3 extends over 14 amino acids. CDR3 region: CSARRQGLNTEAFF. CDR3 sequence (DNA): TGCAGTGCTAGGAGACAGGGGTTGAACACTGAAGCTTTCTTT.

This clonotype has only a few counts. The V call is TRBV6-5, the J call TRBJ2-3, with D possibly matching TRBD2 (6 bases). Trimming stripped 6 bases from V and 1 base from J, with 14 bases between. The CDR3 runs to 15 residues. Germline V CDR1 and CDR2: MNHEY, SVGAGI. CDR3 DNA: TGTGCCAGCAGCACTGCGGGACTCGGCACAGATACGCAGTATTTT. This translates into CASSTAGLGTDTQYF.

This clonotype was counted only a few times. This rearrangement joins TRBV12-3 or TRBV12-4 to TRBJ1-2; D remains unclear. There are 12 residues in the CDR3. The ends were cut back, 6 bases at V and 7 bases at J, with 12 bases in the middle. CDR3 residues: CASSTGGIGYTF. The CDR3 region has the DNA TGTGCCAGCAGCACGGGAGGTATTGGCTACACCTTC.

For the CDR3, the DNA is TGTGCCATCAGTGGCGGGGGACAGGGGGAAAACTCCTATAATTCACCCCTCCACTTT. Translating gives CAISGGGQGENSYNSPLHF. The V call is TRBV10-3, the J call TRBJ1-6, with 11 bases that match TRBD1. CDR3 size: 19 residues. V was clipped by 4 bases and J by 0 bases; unmatched bases: 8. The germline CDR1 and CDR2 sequences are ENHRY and SYGVKD.

V usage is TRBV6-6 and J usage is TRBJ1-2; D possibly corresponds to TRBD1 (6 bases). The germline gives CDR1 MNHNY, CDR2 SVGAGI (reference sequence). The ends were cut back, 6 bases at V and 5 bases at J, with 10 bases in the middle. The length of the CDR3 is 12 residues. CDR3 loop: CASRDSVYGYTF. Here the CDR3 DNA reads TGTGCCAGCAGGGACAGTGTATATGGCTACACCTTC.